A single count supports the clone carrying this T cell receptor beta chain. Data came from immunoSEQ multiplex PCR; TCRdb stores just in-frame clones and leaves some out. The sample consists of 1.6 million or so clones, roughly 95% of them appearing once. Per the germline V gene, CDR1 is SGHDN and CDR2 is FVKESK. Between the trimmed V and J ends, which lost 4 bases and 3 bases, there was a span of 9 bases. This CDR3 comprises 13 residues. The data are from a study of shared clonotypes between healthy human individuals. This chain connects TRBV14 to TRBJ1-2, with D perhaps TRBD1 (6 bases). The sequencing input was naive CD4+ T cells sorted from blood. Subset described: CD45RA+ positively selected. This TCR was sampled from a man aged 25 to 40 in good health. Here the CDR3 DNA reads TGTGCCAGCAGCCGACAGGTACACTATGGCTACACCTTC. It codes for CASSRQVHYGYTF.